The present T cell receptor (beta chain) was sequenced within a study of cytotoxic CD8 clonotypes in ibrutinib-treated CLL. The overall study: The patients, under 13 relapsed/refractory and 15 treatment-naive, included 17 who were IGHV unmutated.

Target depth was 1 in 200,000 to 1 in 1 million T cells, about 10x per clonotype. Libraries were prepared by immunoSEQ multiplex PCR; TCRdb keeps only in-frame clonotypes and omits some of them. The sample holds around 92,000 clones; 70% to 80% are singletons and the top ten take about 26%. Trimming stripped 4 bases from V and 3 bases from J, with 16 bases between. The CDR3 loop spans 15 amino acids. The germline V gene encodes CDR1 SGHAT and CDR2 FQNNGV. Remarks on this clone: As yet, its antigen is unknown.

Study-level findings and limits: The clonality rise at ibrutinib response reflected private clonotype expansion.

The sequence derives from a human donor with chronic lymphocytic leukemia. Sequencing was performed on PBMCs, taken after 24 months of ibrutinib treatment. The chain couples TRBV11-2 to TRBJ2-7, with D perhaps matching TRBD1 (6 bases). CDR3: CASSSDGTLIYEQYF. Here the CDR3 DNA reads TGTGCCAGCAGCTCAGACGGGACACTTATCTACGAGCAGTACTTC.